The 9 T cell receptor beta chains below come from one sample, sequenced in a study of Ad26.COV2.S vaccination and SARS-CoV-2 variants (dated by TCRdb to the early 2020s). The library relied on the immunoSEQ multiplex PCR assay. The immuneACCESS repertoire file appears here via TCRdb, limited to in-frame rearrangements. These files lack a portion of the clones; in checked studies, under half of the deficit traces to unresolved V genes, and the cause of the others is not known. The sample yields about half a million clones; 89% were counted once. The leading ten clones occupy roughly 1.7% of the sample. The treatment or condition label on this specimen signifies: roughly 19 received Ad26.COV2.S at low or high dose, single or two shots; 5 received placebo; per-sample allocation not given. Repertoires of vaccine and placebo recipients were sequenced from samples taken on day 63 after the first injection.

The source was peripheral blood, collected in a trial of Ad26.COV2.S vaccine versus placebo. These receptors all come from a person aged 18-60 years who received the Ad26.COV2.S COVID-19 vaccine or a placebo.

The rearrangement joins TRBV6-2 or TRBV6-3 to TRBJ1-1; D is possibly TRBD1 (6 bases). The germline V and J ends were trimmed by 5 bases and 4 bases, with 20 bases remaining between them. The V gene's germline CDR1 is MNHEY and CDR2 SVGEGT. CDR3 length: 16 amino acids. The CDR3, as DNA: TGTGCCAGCAGTCGAAACACAGAATGGACAGCCACTGAAGCTTTCTTT. Its translation: CASSRNTEWTATEAFF.

The genes are TRBV28 and TRBJ2-6; no firm D call. This CDR3 region has 14 residues. V gave up 7 bases and J gave up 1 base, with 8 bases separating them. In germline, CDR1 is MDHEN, CDR2 SYDVKM. The DNA of the CDR3 is TGTGCCAGCAACTCATTGTCTGGGGCCAACGTCCTGACTTTC. Protein sequence: CASNSLSGANVLTF.

V is TRBV7-9 and J is TRBJ2-3; 10 nucleotides align to TRBD2. The V segment lost 3 bases and the J segment 5 bases; nucleotides outside the gene matches: 5. The germline CDR1 and CDR2 sequences are SEHNR and FQNEAQ (reference sequence). This CDR3 has 15 residues. The DNA for the CDR3 is TGTGCCAGCAGCTTGGTAGCGGGAGGTGGAGATACGCAGTATTTT. Protein sequence: CASSLVAGGGDTQYF.

The V call is TRBV6-5, the J call TRBJ1-5; D is unresolved. Trimming cost V 2 bases and J 6 bases, with 8 bases left between them. Germline V gives CDR1 MNHEY, CDR2 SVGAGI. The CDR3 loop spans 13 amino acids. In DNA, the CDR3 is TGTGCCAGCAGTTACACTAGCGGTCAGCCCCAGCATTTT. Encoded protein: CASSYTSGQPQHF.

This chain joins TRBV27 and TRBJ2-3, with TRBD2 matching 12 bases. Looked up from germline, CDR1 is MNHEY and CDR2 is SMNVEV (reference sequence). The trim removed 6 bases at V and 3 bases at J, leaving 7 bases unmatched. The CDR3 runs to 16 residues. CDR3 sequence (DNA): TGTGCCAGCAGCCATCTAGCGGGGGGGCCAACAGATACGCAGTATTTT. Amino acids: CASSHLAGGPTDTQYF.

The chain carries TRBV18 and TRBJ1-1; a possible D gene is TRBD1 (6 bases). Per the germline V gene, CDR1 is KGHSH and CDR2 is LQKENI. The CDR3 covers 12 residues. V dropped 3 bases and J dropped 8 bases, with 10 bases sitting between them. In nucleotides, the CDR3 is TGTGCCAGCTCACCGATCGACAGGGAAGCTTTCTTT. The encoded protein is CASSPIDREAFF.

Concerning this clone itself: Other DNA sequences from this sample encode an identical CDR3 as well. The chain couples TRBV7-9 to TRBJ1-5, with a tentative D call TRBD1 (6 bases). V was clipped by 5 bases and J by 6 bases, with 11 bases between them. Germline V gives CDR1 SEHNR, CDR2 FQNEAQ (reference sequence). The CDR3 loop spans 13 amino acids. DNA for the CDR3: TGTGCCAGCAGCCTAGGGGGGAGTCAGCCCCAGCATTTT. Protein: CASSLGGSQPQHF.

In its sample, this clone was seen a few times. The chain recombines TRBV4-1 with TRBJ1-3; D not certain. Germline V gives CDR1 MGHRA, CDR2 YSYEKL. The CDR3 covers 15 residues. With 1 base removed from V and 2 bases from J, the gap between germline ends came to 9 bases. CDR3 in DNA: TGCGCCAGCAGCCAAGTGGCTGGGGCTGGAAACACCATATATTTT. Translating gives CASSQVAGAGNTIYF.

The chain is built from TRBV5-6 and TRBJ1-2; no clear D gene. This CDR3 has 15 residues. Looked up from germline, CDR1 is SGHDT and CDR2 is YYEEEE. The V gene lost 0 bases and the J gene lost 8 bases, with 17 bases spanning the gap. The CDR3 coding sequence is TGTGCCAGCAGCTTGGTCCAGGACCATAACCGGGGCTACACCTTC. Its protein product is CASSLVQDHNRGYTF.